Below are 28 T cell receptor beta chains sequenced from a single sample in a study of CD8 T cells in ankylosing spondylitis. TCRdb reprocessed the 5' RACE reads with MiXCR, giving one entry per CDR3 protein. Of 150,000 to 200,000 distinct CDR3 sequences in the sample, 10% to 15% were seen once. The sample taken for sequencing was blood, either unsorted or a sorted T cell fraction (not recorded which). Receptor source: a female donor with ankylosing spondylitis or in good health (not recorded which).

This clonotype has just a few counts. The chain links TRBV23-1 to TRBJ1-1, with no clear D. Being an ORF, TRBV23-1 has a function that is uncertain. This CDR3 is built from 15 residues. V lost 0 bases and J lost 2, with 10 bases in between. CDR3 amino acids: CASSQSREGNTEAFF. As DNA, the CDR3 is TGCGCCAGCAGTCAATCGAGGGAGGGAAACACTGAAGCTTTCTTT.

The CDR3 reads CASSEGNSGMDTQYF. The CDR3 coding sequence is TGTGCCAGCAGTGAAGGCAATAGCGGGATGGATACGCAGTATTTT. The chain uses TRBV6-4 and TRBJ2-3, with 8 bases that match TRBD2. The germline V gene encodes CDR1 MRHNA and CDR2 SNTAGT. The CDR3 has 15 amino acids. V shed 3 bases, J shed 6 bases, and the junction held 8 bases outside the gene matches.

The chain is built from TRBV29-1 and TRBJ1-1; D unresolved. Deletions cut 1 base from V and 11 bases from J, with 11 bases between. In germline, CDR1 is SQVTM, CDR2 ANQGSEA. The CDR3 consists of 11 residues. The CDR3 sequence is CSVEAAGVAFF. CDR3 nucleotide sequence: TGCAGCGTTGAAGCCGCGGGAGTTGCTTTCTTT.

The CDR3 region has the DNA TGTGCCAGTAGTATCGGACCCAACACCGGGGAGCTGTTTTTT. As protein: CASSIGPNTGELFF. This chain links TRBV19 with TRBJ2-2, with unresolved D. The germline V and J ends were trimmed by 3 bases and 2 bases, with 7 bases remaining between them. This CDR3 contains 14 residues. Germline values: CDR1 LNHDA, CDR2 SQIVND (reference sequence).

In its sample, this clonotype was seen many times. The CDR3: CSAIGHKRSPDTQYF. CDR3 nucleotides: TGCAGTGCTATAGGCCATAAGAGGAGTCCAGATACGCAGTATTTT. The chain carries TRBV20-1 and TRBJ2-3; D ambiguous. Germline V gene sequence: CDR1 DFQATT, CDR2 SNEGSKA (reference sequence). V was shortened by 4 bases and J by 4 bases, with 18 bases between the two germline ends. The CDR3 length is 15 residues.

This clonotype was counted between two and nine times. V gene TRBV30 combines with J gene TRBJ2-1; possible D gene TRBD2, 6 bases. The CDR3 totals 15 residues. V dropped 4 bases and J dropped 0 bases, with 13 bases sitting between them. Germline CDR1 and CDR2: GTSNPN and SVGIG (reference sequence). CDR3 bases: TGTGCCTGGAAACCCACTAGCAGCTCCTACAATGAGCAGTTCTTC. Residues: CAWKPTSSSYNEQFF.

The chain couples TRBV20-1 to TRBJ2-7, with 7 bases lining up with TRBD2. Looked up from germline, CDR1 is DFQATT and CDR2 is SNEGSKA (reference sequence). Trimming took 3 bases from V and 4 from J; bases not matched to a gene: 12. There are 15 residues in the CDR3. CDR3 DNA: TGCAGTGCTAGTTTGTCGCGCGGGAGCTTTTACGAGCAGTACTTC. Its protein is CSASLSRGSFYEQYF.

This clonotype was observed many times. The chain recombines TRBV3-1 with TRBJ2-7; D is perhaps TRBD1 (5 bases). Trimming took 3 bases from V and 6 from J, leaving 9 bases between them. Germline V gene lookup returns CDR1 LGHDT and CDR2 YNNKEL (reference sequence). The CDR3 covers 12 residues. The CDR3 reads CASSHQGLEQYF. CDR3 sequence (DNA): TGTGCCAGCAGCCATCAGGGTCTCGAGCAGTACTTC.

This clonotype was recorded many times. CDR3 bases: TGTGCCATCAGAAAACAGGGCGATGAGCAGTTCTTC. Encoded protein: CAIRKQGDEQFF. The V and J genes are TRBV10-3 and TRBJ2-1, with D maybe TRBD1 (6 bases). The CDR3 runs 12 residues. Between the trimmed V and J ends, which lost 6 bases and 8 bases, there was a span of 11 bases. Germline assignment: CDR1 ENHRY and CDR2 SYGVKD.

This clonotype was observed at least ten times. This chain connects TRBV5-1 to TRBJ2-7; 15 bases are shared with TRBD2. The CDR3 is 15 amino acids. Trimming removed 9 bases from V and 5 bases from J; junction bases left unmatched: 9. CDR1 and CDR2 (germline): SGHRS, YFSETQ. CDR3 sequence (DNA): TGCGCCACAGCTGGGACTAGCGGGAGGTTCGACGAGCAGTACTTC. Translated, it gives CATAGTSGRFDEQYF.

This clonotype was picked up many times. The V and J genes are TRBV18 and TRBJ2-3; D uncertain. V lost 3 bases to trimming and J lost 0 bases, with 7 bases between them. This CDR3 contains 14 residues. From germline, CDR1 is KGHSH and CDR2 LQKENI. CDR3 sequence: CASSPDGSTDTQYF. Written as DNA, the CDR3 is TGTGCCAGCTCACCGGACGGAAGCACAGATACGCAGTATTTT.

The rearrangement joins TRBV28 to TRBJ2-1, with D uncertain. The CDR3 sequence is 16 residues long. Germline CDR1 and CDR2: MDHEN and SYDVKM. The V and J ends lost 4 bases and 0 bases respectively, with 13 bases between them. CDR3 region: CASSSPGSSSYNEQFF. CDR3 nucleotides: TGTGCCAGCAGTTCCCCAGGATCTAGCTCCTACAATGAGCAGTTCTTC. Full variable domain (missing parts from reference TRBV28 and TRBJ2-1): DVKVTQSSRYLVKRTGEKVFLECVQDMDHENMFWYRQDPGLGLRLIYFSYDVKMKEKGDIPEGYSVSREKKERFSLILESASTNQTSMYLCASSSPGSSSYNEQFFGPGTRLTVL.

The V call is TRBV27, the J call TRBJ2-1; 9 bases match TRBD2. Germline values: CDR1 MNHEY, CDR2 SMNVEV (reference sequence). There are 15 residues in the CDR3. V lost 7 bases and J lost 7; bases outside the gene matches: 11. CDR3 protein: CASIYFSGSRNEQFF. The DNA of the CDR3 is TGTGCCAGCATATATTTTAGCGGGAGTAGGAATGAGCAGTTCTTC.

This clonotype was counted only a few times. The V and J genes are TRBV7-2 and TRBJ2-1, with D unclear. The germline V gene encodes CDR1 SGHTA and CDR2 FQGNSA. This CDR3 has 10 amino acids. Trimming took 3 bases from V and 6 from J, leaving 0 bases between them. The CDR3 here is CASSFNEQFF. CDR3 sequence (DNA): TGTGCCAGCAGCTTCAATGAGCAGTTCTTC.

This clonotype came up many times. The rearrangement links TRBV7-9 to TRBJ1-5; D is unresolved. CDR3 length: 14 residues. The V and J ends lost 5 bases and 0 bases respectively, with 8 bases between them. Germline values: CDR1 SEHNR, CDR2 FQNEAQ (reference sequence). CDR3 DNA sequence: TGTGCCAGCAGCCAGGACCTTAGCAATCAGCCCCAGCATTTT. Its protein product is CASSQDLSNQPQHF.

V and J are TRBV7-9 and TRBJ2-5; a weak D match, TRBD2 (6 bases). CDR1 and CDR2 from the germline V gene are SEHNR and FQNEAQ (reference sequence). The CDR3 is 14 amino acids. The germline V and J ends were trimmed by 5 bases and 4 bases, with 14 bases remaining between them. CDR3 amino acids: CASSTRTIGETQYF. The CDR3 DNA sequence: TGTGCCAGCAGCACTAGGACTATCGGAGAGACCCAGTACTTC.

CDR3 nucleotides: TGCAGTGCTAGAGATCCGAAGACAGGGCCCTACGAGCAGTACTTC. As protein: CSARDPKTGPYEQYF. This rearrangement joins TRBV20-1 to TRBJ2-7, with 7 bases fitting TRBD1. CDR1 and CDR2 (germline): DFQATT, SNEGSKA (reference sequence). The J segment lost 2 bases and the V segment lost 0 bases, leaving 7 bases of the junction unmatched. The CDR3 consists of 15 residues.

The rearrangement links TRBV29-1 to TRBJ2-7; the D gene is possibly TRBD1 (6 bases). CDR1 and CDR2 (germline): SQVTM, ANQGSEA. Trimming pared 1 base from V and 1 base from J, leaving 11 bases between. This CDR3 is built from 14 residues. CDR3 DNA: TGCAGCGTTGAAGGGGGACACCAATCCTACGAGCAGTACTTC. Residues: CSVEGGHQSYEQYF.

The V gene is TRBV20-1, the J gene TRBJ1-4; 9 bases match TRBD1. J gave up 8 bases and V 8 bases, and 15 bases lay outside the gene matches. The CDR3 contains 15 residues. Germline lookup yields CDR1 DFQATT and CDR2 SNEGSKA (reference sequence). The CDR3 reads CSTPLPGTGSEKLFF. DNA of the CDR3: TGCAGTACTCCACTCCCCGGGACAGGGTCGGAAAAACTGTTTTTT.

This clonotype was recorded many times. The V gene is TRBV24-1, the J gene TRBJ2-2; D assignment may be TRBD1 or TRBD2 (5 bases each). The CDR3 extends over 15 amino acids. Trimming shortened V by 7 bases and J by 2 bases, and 13 bases separated the two germline ends. The germline V gene encodes CDR1 KGHDR and CDR2 SFDVKD. In nucleotides, the CDR3 is TGTGCCACCAGCCGAGGGGTTTCAAACACCGGGGAGCTGTTTTTT. Amino acids: CATSRGVSNTGELFF.

V usage is TRBV6-5 and J usage is TRBJ2-7, with 9 nucleotides matching TRBD1. V lost 4 bases to trimming and J lost 3 bases; unmatched junction nucleotides: 10. Germline lookup yields CDR1 MNHEY and CDR2 SVGAGI. This CDR3 is built from 16 residues. The CDR3: CASSLIPLTGGYEQYF. CDR3 coding DNA: TGTGCCAGCAGTTTGATCCCCCTGACAGGGGGCTACGAGCAGTACTTC.

This clonotype was detected ten times or more. This chain uses TRBV12-3 or TRBV12-4 with TRBJ1-6, with unresolved D. V dropped 3 bases and J dropped 9 bases, with 9 bases sitting between them. This CDR3 has 13 amino acids. The CDR3 DNA is TGTGCCAGCAGTTTTTCAGTCTCTTCACCCCTCCACTTT. Translating it yields CASSFSVSSPLHF.

Regarding this clonotype: A junction end diverges from the germline sequence, so it may reflect a read error. The chain recombines TRBV3-1 with TRBJ2-3, with TRBD2 identical over 8 bases. Germline CDR1 and CDR2: LGHDT and YNNKEL (reference sequence). The CDR3 is 17 residues long. Here the CDR3 DNA reads TGTGCCTGCAGCCCCCGGACTAGCACCAGCGATTCGGGTACGCAGTATTTT. The encoded protein is CACSPRTSTSDSGTQYF.

A remark on this clonotype: Its ends do not fully match the called genes, so a read error is possible. This rearrangement joins TRBV6-4 to TRBJ2-6; 8 bases are shared with TRBD1. Germline lookup yields CDR1 MRHNA and CDR2 SNTAGT. This CDR3 spans 15 amino acids. CDR3 loop: CASSGTGTGANALTF. The CDR3 coding sequence is TGTGCCAGCAGTGGGACAGGGACTGGGGCCAACGCCCTGACTTTC.

The chain couples TRBV7-2 to TRBJ1-2, with unresolved D. Trimming took 0 bases from V and 0 from J, leaving 8 bases between them. The CDR3 totals 15 residues. CDR1 and CDR2 from the germline V gene are SGHTA and FQGNSA. DNA for the CDR3: TGTGCCAGCAGCTTAGCGGCCTCGGCTAACTATGGCTACACCTTC. Its translation: CASSLAASANYGYTF.

Turning to this clonotype: One end of the junction fails to match germline, which may point to a read error. The V call is TRBV5-1, the J call TRBJ1-2; 8 bases are shared with TRBD1. CDR3 length: 13 amino acids. CDR1 and CDR2 from the germline V gene are SGHRS and YFSETQ. The CDR3 protein is CASTLDRVGGYTF. The CDR3 coding sequence is TGCGCCAGCACCTTGGACAGGGTGGGTGGCTACACCTTC.

This chain connects TRBV5-1 to TRBJ2-5; D gene ambiguous. V lost 0 bases to trimming and J lost 3 bases, with 9 bases between them. The CDR3 spans 14 residues. The germline gives CDR1 SGHRS, CDR2 YFSETQ. The CDR3: CASSLGHPEETQYF. The CDR3 DNA reads TGCGCCAGCAGCTTGGGGCATCCTGAAGAGACCCAGTACTTC.

Ten or more counts support this clonotype. The chain recombines TRBV28 with TRBJ2-7; perhaps TRBD1 as D (5 bases). CDR3 size: 13 residues. V was shortened by 3 bases and J by 7 bases, with 13 bases between the two germline ends. Germline CDR1 is MDHEN and CDR2 is SYDVKM. The CDR3 nucleotides read TGTGCCAGCAGTTTGGGTAGGGGTAAGGAGCAGTACTTC. Translation gives CASSLGRGKEQYF.